The T cell receptor beta chain under discussion was sequenced for a study of Graves' ophthalmopathy and Graves' hyperthyroidism. General study points: Cross-validated, the 13-signature model showed 87.88%/81.08% sensitivity/specificity, and 80%/75% in the test set.

This clonotype was seen a single time. The antigen remains undetermined. RNA transcripts were the template, and TCR beta CDR3 regions were amplified from them. First-round RT-PCR relied on HTBI primers, and a second-round multiplex PCR came next. Each CDR3 protein is one row after TCRdb ran MiXCR on the multiplex PCR reads. There are roughly 500,000 distinct CDR3 sequences in the sample; approximately 14% occur only once, and over 8% lies in the top ten. The V gene's germline CDR1 is MNHEY and CDR2 SMNVEV (reference sequence). The length of the CDR3 is 16 residues. With 6 bases clipped from V and 2 bases from J, the junction kept 12 bases outside the gene matches. Pregnant or lactating patients and those with other autoimmune diseases or uncontrolled infections were excluded.

The V gene is TRBV27, the J gene TRBJ2-7; 8 nucleotides agree with TRBD1. The material sequenced was blood. The receptor was isolated from a woman younger than 45 with Graves' ophthalmopathy. CDR3 in amino acids: CASSHTTRGPPYEQYF. CDR3 DNA: TGTGCCAGCAGCCACACTACCAGGGGGCCCCCCTACGAGCAGTACTTC.